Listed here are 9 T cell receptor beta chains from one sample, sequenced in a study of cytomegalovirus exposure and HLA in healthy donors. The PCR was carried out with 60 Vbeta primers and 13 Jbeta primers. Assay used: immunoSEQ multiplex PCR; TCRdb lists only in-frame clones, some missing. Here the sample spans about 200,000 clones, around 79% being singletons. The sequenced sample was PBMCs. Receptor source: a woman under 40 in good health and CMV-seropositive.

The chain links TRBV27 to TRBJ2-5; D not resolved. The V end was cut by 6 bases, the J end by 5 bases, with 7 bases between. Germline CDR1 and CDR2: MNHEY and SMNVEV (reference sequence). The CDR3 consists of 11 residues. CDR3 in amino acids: CASRLAETQYF. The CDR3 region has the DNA TGTGCCAGCAGATTGGCCGAGACCCAGTACTTC.

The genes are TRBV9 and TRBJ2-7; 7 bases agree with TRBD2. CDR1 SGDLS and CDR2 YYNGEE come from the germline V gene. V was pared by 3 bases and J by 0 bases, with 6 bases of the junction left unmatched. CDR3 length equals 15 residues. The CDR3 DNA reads TGTGCCAGCAGCGCCGGGACTACCCCCTCCTACGAGCAGTACTTC. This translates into CASSAGTTPSYEQYF.

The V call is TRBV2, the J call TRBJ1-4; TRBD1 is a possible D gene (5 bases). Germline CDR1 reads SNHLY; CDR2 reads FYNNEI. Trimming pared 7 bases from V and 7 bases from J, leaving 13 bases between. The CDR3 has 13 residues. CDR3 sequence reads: CASTIRGGEKLFF. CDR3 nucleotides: TGTGCCAGCACCATTAGGGGAGGTGAAAAACTGTTTTTT.

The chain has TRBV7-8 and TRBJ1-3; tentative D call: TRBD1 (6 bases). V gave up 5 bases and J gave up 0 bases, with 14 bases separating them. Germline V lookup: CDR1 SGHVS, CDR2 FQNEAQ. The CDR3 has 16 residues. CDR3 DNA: TGTGCCAGCAGCCCAAGGTGGGACAACTCTGGAAACACCATATATTTT. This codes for CASSPRWDNSGNTIYF.

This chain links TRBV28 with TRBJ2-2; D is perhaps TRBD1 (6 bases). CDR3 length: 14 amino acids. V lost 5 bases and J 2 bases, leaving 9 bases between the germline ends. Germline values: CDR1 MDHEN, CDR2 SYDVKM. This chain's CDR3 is CASSTGFNTGELFF. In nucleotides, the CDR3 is TGTGCCAGCAGTACAGGGTTTAACACCGGGGAGCTGTTTTTT.

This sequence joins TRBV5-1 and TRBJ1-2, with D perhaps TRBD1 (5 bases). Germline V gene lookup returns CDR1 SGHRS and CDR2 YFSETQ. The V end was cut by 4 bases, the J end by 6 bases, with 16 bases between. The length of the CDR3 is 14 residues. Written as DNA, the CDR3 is TGCGCCAGCAGCCCAGCCTGGGGAGGGGATGGCTACACCTTC. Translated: CASSPAWGGDGYTF.

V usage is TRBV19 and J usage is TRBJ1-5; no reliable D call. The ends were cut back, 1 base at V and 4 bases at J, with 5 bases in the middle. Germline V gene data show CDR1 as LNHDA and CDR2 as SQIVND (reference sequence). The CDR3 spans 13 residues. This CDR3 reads CASSIGENQPQHF. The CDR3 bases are TGTGCCAGTAGTATAGGGGAGAATCAGCCCCAGCATTTT.

The CDR3 DNA reads TGTGCCAGCAAGACAGGGGGCGCCTACAATGAGCAGTTCTTC. Translating gives CASKTGGAYNEQFF. The chain recombines TRBV19 with TRBJ2-1; 10 bases match TRBD1. The CDR3 spans 14 residues. CDR1 and CDR2 (germline): LNHDA, SQIVND (reference sequence). J lost 2 bases, V lost 9 bases, and 4 bases had no gene match.

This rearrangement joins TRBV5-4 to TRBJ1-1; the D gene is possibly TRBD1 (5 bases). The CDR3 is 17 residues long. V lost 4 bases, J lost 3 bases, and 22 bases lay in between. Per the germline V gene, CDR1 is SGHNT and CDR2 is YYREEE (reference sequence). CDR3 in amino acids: CASSRPAGGRRHTEAFF. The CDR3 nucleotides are TGTGCCAGCAGCCGACCCGCCGGGGGGAGACGCCACACTGAAGCTTTCTTT.